Shown below are 3 T cell receptor beta chains from a single sample sequenced in a study of T cells expressing NK-cell markers. TCRdb reanalyzed the 5' RACE reads, giving one entry per CDR3 protein sequence and no DNA. Its table records 300,000 or so distinct CDR3 sequences. Sequencing was carried out using blood T cells: a sorted CD56 or NKG2C T cell subset, CD4+ or CD8+ T cells, or bulk PBMC T cells (not recorded which). These receptors were collected from a woman between 18 and 75 years old in good health.

CDR3 in amino acids: CASSYQGTYGYTF. The V and J genes are TRBV6-5 and TRBJ1-2; TCRdb outputs TRBD1, but without DNA this stays unchecked. This CDR3 spans 13 amino acids. Germline loops: CDR1 MNHEY, CDR2 SVGAGI.

The CDR3 region is CSATDRSGGYTF. The chain is built from TRBV29-1 and TRBJ1-2; with no DNA, the TCRdb D assignment of TRBD1 cannot be verified. Germline assignment: CDR1 SQVTM and CDR2 ANQGSEA. The CDR3 covers 12 residues. The variable domain in full, completed from reference TRBV29-1 and TRBJ1-2, reads SAVISQKPSRDICQRGTSLTIQCQVDSQVTMMFWYRQQPGQSLTLIATANQGSEATYESGFVIDKFPISRPNLTFSTLTVSNMSPEDSSIYLCSATDRSGGYTFGSGTRLTVV.

This rearrangement joins TRBV10-2 to TRBJ2-3; there is no DNA to check the TCRdb D call of TRBD1. Germline values: CDR1 WSHSY, CDR2 SAAADI. CDR3 length: 17 residues. CDR3 sequence reads: CASSDRPTGGEEDTQYF.